Each of the 10 T cell receptor beta chains below was sequenced from the same sample in a study of T cells after yellow fever vaccination. One entry per CDR3 protein results from TCRdb running MiXCR on the 5' RACE reads. This table has under 300,000 distinct CDR3 sequences, about 7% appearing once. The material was CD4+ T cells sorted from PBMCs, obtained 15 days after the yellow fever booster vaccination. Receptors were obtained from a man aged 25 to 45 who received the YFV17D yellow fever vaccine.

The V and J genes are TRBV20-1 and TRBJ2-1; 12 bases match TRBD2. Germline values: CDR1 DFQATT, CDR2 SNEGSKA (reference sequence). The CDR3 is 18 residues long. V lost 6 bases to trimming and J lost 4 bases; unmatched junction nucleotides: 16. In DNA, the CDR3 is TGCAGTGCCGTCCGGCCTAGCGGGAGGGCAGTCTTTTACAATGAGCAGTTCTTC. Its protein product is CSAVRPSGRAVFYNEQFF.

This clonotype occurred a few times. The V and J genes are TRBV6-5 and TRBJ2-7; perhaps TRBD1 as D (6 bases). CDR3 length equals 14 residues. The germline CDR1 and CDR2 sequences are MNHEY and SVGAGI. V was trimmed by 2 bases and J by 4 bases, leaving 12 bases between them. This chain's CDR3 is CASSYAGTLYEQYF. As DNA, the CDR3 is TGTGCCAGCAGTTACGCCGGGACACTTTACGAGCAGTACTTC.

This clonotype was recorded a few times. The chain is built from TRBV10-3 and TRBJ2-5; 8 bases align to TRBD2. The CDR3 has 13 residues. J lost 3 bases, V lost 6 bases, and 3 bases had no gene match. Germline V CDR1 and CDR2: ENHRY, SYGVKD. CDR3 loop: CAIRDSGKETQYF. CDR3 DNA: TGTGCCATCAGGGATAGCGGGAAAGAGACCCAGTACTTC.

The genes are TRBV16 and TRBJ1-2; D gene uncertain. Deletions cut 5 bases from V and 1 base from J, with 14 bases between. In germline, CDR1 is KGHSY, CDR2 FQNENV. The CDR3 consists of 15 residues. The CDR3 sequence is CASSKGWGGNYGYTF. CDR3 in DNA: TGTGCCAGCAGCAAAGGATGGGGAGGTAACTATGGCTACACCTTC.

This clonotype was seen many times. A read error may produce the germline difference seen at one junction end. The chain recombines TRBV11-2 with TRBJ1-4, with a tentative D call TRBD1 (5 bases). The CDR3 consists of 11 residues. Germline lookup yields CDR1 SGHAT and CDR2 FQNNGV. CDR3: CASSLDRGTSF. The CDR3 nucleotides are TGTGCCAGCAGCTTAGATAGGGGCACGAGTTTT.

The table lists this clonotype with many counts. The CDR3 protein is CASKGTSGSPTYNEQFF. The CDR3 coding sequence is TGTGCCAGCAAAGGGACTAGCGGGAGCCCAACCTACAATGAGCAGTTCTTC. V gene TRBV12-3 or TRBV12-4 combines with J gene TRBJ2-1; 14 bases are a match to TRBD2. This CDR3 has 17 amino acids. V was pared by 7 bases and J by 2 bases, with 7 bases of the junction left unmatched.

The rearrangement uses TRBV27 and TRBJ1-1; D gene ambiguous. CDR3 size: 15 residues. The V gene's germline CDR1 is MNHEY and CDR2 SMNVEV (reference sequence). The germline V and J ends were trimmed by 3 bases and 1 base, with 12 bases remaining between them. In DNA form, the CDR3 reads TGTGCCAGCAGTTTGTTAGGTGTTGCGAACACTGAAGCTTTCTTT. It codes for CASSLLGVANTEAFF.

This clonotype was seen ten or more times. The CDR3: CASTGPGYEQYF. DNA for the CDR3: TGTGCCAGCACCGGGCCCGGCTACGAGCAGTACTTC. The rearrangement joins TRBV21-1 to TRBJ2-7; no check of the table's D call, TRBD2, against the DNA was made. TRBV21-1 constitutes a pseudogene. The CDR3 length is 12 residues.

The genes are TRBV18 and TRBJ2-7; 7 bases match TRBD2. J gave up 1 base and V 2 bases, and 11 bases lay outside the gene matches. CDR3 length: 17 residues. Germline V gene data show CDR1 as KGHSH and CDR2 as LQKENI. CDR3 coding DNA: TGTGCCAGCTCACCAAATTTAGGGCTAGCGGCTTCCTACGAGCAGTACTTC. Translation: CASSPNLGLAASYEQYF.

This clonotype was seen a handful of times. V and J are TRBV7-6 and TRBJ1-3; a possible D gene is TRBD1 (6 bases). The germline V gene encodes CDR1 SGHVS and CDR2 FNYEAQ. The CDR3 is 14 residues long. V lost 5 bases and J 2 bases, leaving 10 bases between the germline ends. CDR3 DNA: TGTGCCAGCAGCCAATCAGGGGCTGGAAACACCATATATTTT. Translation: CASSQSGAGNTIYF.